This T cell receptor (beta chain) is drawn from a study of shared clonotypes between healthy human individuals. Study-level results: Blood was the only sampled material, and tissue repertoires likely differ.

Repertoires were generated with immunoSEQ multiplex PCR, while TCRdb's copy carries only in-frame clones and drops some. The profile covers 950,000 to 1,300,000 clones, with around 76% appearing a single time and about 1.5% taken by the ten largest. Points on this clone: Its matching antigen is unknown.

This CDR3 is built from 16 residues. Deletions cut 3 bases from V and 0 bases from J, with 15 bases between. Per germline, CDR1 SGHAT and CDR2 FQNNGV. The source of this sequence is a man younger than 35 in good health. This sequence joins TRBV11-2 and TRBJ2-7; possible D gene TRBD2, 6 bases. Sequencing used memory CD4+ T cells sorted from blood. Subset here: CD45RA-negative fraction. CDR3 DNA sequence: TGTGCCAGCAGCTTTCCGGGGGTACAAGGCTCCTACGAGCAGTACTTC. Its translation is CASSFPGVQGSYEQYF.